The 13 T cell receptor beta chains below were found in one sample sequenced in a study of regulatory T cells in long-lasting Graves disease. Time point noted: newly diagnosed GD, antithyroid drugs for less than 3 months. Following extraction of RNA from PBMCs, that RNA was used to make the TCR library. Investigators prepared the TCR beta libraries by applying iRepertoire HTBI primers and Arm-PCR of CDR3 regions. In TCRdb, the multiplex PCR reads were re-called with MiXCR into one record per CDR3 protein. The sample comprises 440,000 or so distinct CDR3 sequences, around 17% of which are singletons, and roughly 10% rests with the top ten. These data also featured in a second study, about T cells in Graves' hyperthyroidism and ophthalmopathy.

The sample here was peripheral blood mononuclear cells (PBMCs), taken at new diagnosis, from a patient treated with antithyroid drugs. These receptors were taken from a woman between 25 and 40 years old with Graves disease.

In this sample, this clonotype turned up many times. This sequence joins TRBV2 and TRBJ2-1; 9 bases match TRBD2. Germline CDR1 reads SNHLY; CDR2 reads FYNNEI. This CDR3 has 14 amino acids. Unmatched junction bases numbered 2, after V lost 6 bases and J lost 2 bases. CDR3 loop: CASSSSGTYNEQFF. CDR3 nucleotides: TGTGCCAGCAGCTCTAGCGGGACCTACAATGAGCAGTTCTTC.

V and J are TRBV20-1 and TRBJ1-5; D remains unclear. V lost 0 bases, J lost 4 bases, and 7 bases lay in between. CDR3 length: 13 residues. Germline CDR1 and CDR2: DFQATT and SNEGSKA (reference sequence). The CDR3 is CSARDRLNQPQHF. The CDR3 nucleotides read TGCAGTGCTAGAGATCGACTTAATCAGCCCCAGCATTTT.

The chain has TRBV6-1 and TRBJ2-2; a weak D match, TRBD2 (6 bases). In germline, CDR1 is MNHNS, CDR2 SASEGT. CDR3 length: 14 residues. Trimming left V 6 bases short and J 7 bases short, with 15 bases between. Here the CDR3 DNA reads TGTGCCAGCAGCCTCGGATCAGCGGGCGGGGAGCTGTTTTTT. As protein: CASSLGSAGGELFF.

The CDR3 sequence is CASSYEAGGEIYHEQFF. DNA of the CDR3: TGTGCCAGCAGTTATGAAGCTGGCGGGGAGATTTACCATGAGCAGTTCTTC. V and J are TRBV6-5 and TRBJ2-1; a weak D match, TRBD2 (6 bases). V was shortened by 3 bases and J by 8 bases, with 23 bases between the two germline ends. Germline V CDR1 and CDR2: MNHEY, SVGAGI. The CDR3 is made up of 17 amino acids.

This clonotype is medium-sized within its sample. DNA for the CDR3: TGTGCCAGCAGCCACCAACAGGGGAAAGAGACCCAGTACTTC. Amino acids: CASSHQQGKETQYF. This chain joins TRBV7-2 and TRBJ2-5; 7 bases line up with TRBD1. There are 14 residues in the CDR3. The germline V gene encodes CDR1 SGHTA and CDR2 FQGNSA. The V and J ends lost 5 bases and 3 bases, in that order; junction bases with no gene match: 6.

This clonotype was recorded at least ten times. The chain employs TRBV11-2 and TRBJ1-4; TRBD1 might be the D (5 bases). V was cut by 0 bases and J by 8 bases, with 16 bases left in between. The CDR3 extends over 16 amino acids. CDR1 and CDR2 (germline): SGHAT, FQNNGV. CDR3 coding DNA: TGTGCCAGCAGCTTAGATAAAGGGGCGGGACGCGAAAAACTGTTTTTT. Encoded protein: CASSLDKGAGREKLFF.

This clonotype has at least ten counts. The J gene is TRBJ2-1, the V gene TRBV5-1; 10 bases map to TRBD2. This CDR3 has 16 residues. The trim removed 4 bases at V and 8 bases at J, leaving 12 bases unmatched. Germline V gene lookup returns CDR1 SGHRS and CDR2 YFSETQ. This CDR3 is CASSALAGAENHEQFF. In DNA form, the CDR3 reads TGCGCCAGCAGCGCCCTAGCGGGAGCAGAGAACCATGAGCAGTTCTTC.

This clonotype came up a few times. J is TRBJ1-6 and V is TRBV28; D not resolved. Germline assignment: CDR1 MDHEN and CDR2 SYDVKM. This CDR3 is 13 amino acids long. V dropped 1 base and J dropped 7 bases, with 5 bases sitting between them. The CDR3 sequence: CASSLSGNSPLHF. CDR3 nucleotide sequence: TGTGCCAGCAGTTTATCCGGGAATTCACCCCTCCACTTT.

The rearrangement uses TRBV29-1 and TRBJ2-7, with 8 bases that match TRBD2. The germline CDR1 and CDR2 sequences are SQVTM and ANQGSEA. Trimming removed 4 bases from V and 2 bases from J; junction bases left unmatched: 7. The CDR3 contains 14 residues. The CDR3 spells CSVVGGAATYEQYF. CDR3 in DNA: TGCAGCGTTGTCGGGGGGGCGGCTACCTACGAGCAGTACTTC.

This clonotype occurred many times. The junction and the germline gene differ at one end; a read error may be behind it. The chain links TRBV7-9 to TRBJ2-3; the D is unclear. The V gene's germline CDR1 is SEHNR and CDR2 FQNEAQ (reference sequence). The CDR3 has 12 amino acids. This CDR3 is CASSLDVGSLHF. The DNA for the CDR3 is TGTGCCAGCAGCTTAGATGTCGGGTCCCTACATTTT.

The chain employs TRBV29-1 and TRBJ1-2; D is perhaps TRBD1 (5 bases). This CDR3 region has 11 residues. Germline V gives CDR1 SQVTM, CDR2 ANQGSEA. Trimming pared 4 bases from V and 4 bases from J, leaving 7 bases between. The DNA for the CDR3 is TGCAGCGTTGTGGGGGGCTATGGCTACACCTTC. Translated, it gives CSVVGGYGYTF. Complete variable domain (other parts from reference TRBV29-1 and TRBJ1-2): SAVISQKPSRDICQRGTSLTIQCQVDSQVTMMFWYRQQPGQSLTLIATANQGSEATYESGFVIDKFPISRPNLTFSTLTVSNMSPEDSSIYLCSVVGGYGYTFGSGTRLTVV.

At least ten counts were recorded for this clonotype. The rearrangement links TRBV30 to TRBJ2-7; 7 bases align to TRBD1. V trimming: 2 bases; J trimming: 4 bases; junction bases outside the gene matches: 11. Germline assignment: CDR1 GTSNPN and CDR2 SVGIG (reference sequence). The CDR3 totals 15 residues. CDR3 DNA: TGTGCCTGGAGTTCGCCGGGGACAGCAGGTTACGAGCAGTACTTC. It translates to CAWSSPGTAGYEQYF.

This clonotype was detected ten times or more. This CDR3 is CASSPKTGGYYEQYF. The CDR3 DNA sequence: TGTGCCAGCAGTCCTAAGACAGGGGGCTACTACGAGCAGTACTTC. The rearrangement uses TRBV27 and TRBJ2-7; 10 nucleotides line up with TRBD1. Germline loops: CDR1 MNHEY, CDR2 SMNVEV (reference sequence). After removal of 5 bases from V and 3 bases from J, the junction contained 7 bases not matched to a gene. The CDR3 totals 15 residues.